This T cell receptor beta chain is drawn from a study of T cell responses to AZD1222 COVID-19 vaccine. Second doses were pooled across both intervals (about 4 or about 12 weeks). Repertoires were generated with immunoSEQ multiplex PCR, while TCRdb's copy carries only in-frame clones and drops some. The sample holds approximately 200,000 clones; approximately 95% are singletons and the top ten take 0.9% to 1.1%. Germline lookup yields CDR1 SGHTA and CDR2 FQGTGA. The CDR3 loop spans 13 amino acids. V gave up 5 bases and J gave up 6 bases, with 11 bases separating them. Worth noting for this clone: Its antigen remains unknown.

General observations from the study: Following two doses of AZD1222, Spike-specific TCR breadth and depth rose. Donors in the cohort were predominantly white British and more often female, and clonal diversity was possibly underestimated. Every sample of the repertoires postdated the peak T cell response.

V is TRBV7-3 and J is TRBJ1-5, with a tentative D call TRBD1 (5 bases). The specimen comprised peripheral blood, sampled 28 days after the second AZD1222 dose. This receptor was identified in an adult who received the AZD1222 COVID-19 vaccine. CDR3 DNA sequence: TGTGCCAGCAGCAGGGGCCTAGGTCAGCCCCAGCATTTT. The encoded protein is CASSRGLGQPQHF.